This TCR beta chain was sequenced in a study of blood T cell repertoires in COVID-19. The assay was immunoSEQ multiplex PCR, and TCRdb's table has in-frame clones only and misses some. The profile shows 300,000 to 500,000 clones, approximately 87% of them singletons. Germline V gives CDR1 SGDLS, CDR2 YYNGEE. The CDR3 has 15 residues. V lost 0 bases and J lost 7; bases outside the gene matches: 4. The sequence derives from a woman aged 30 to 39 with acute COVID-19. The genes are TRBV9 and TRBJ1-6, with TRBD1 identical over 7 bases. The sequenced material came from PBMCs or T cells enriched from blood (not recorded which). The CDR3 loop is CASSVGARGNSPLHF. For the CDR3, the DNA is TGTGCCAGCAGCGTAGGTGCCAGGGGGAATTCACCCCTCCACTTT.